This T cell receptor (beta chain) was recorded in a study of blood T cell repertoires in COVID-19. Across the whole study: Both acute and convalescent COVID-19 samples were obtained from the United States, Italy and Spain.

Seattle patients were enrolled during active infection and followed longitudinally. Per the original methods: Estimates of nucleated cell counts were drawn from the amplification of reference gene primers. TCRdb keeps only in-frame clones here, not all; method: immunoSEQ multiplex PCR. That table is the source of V, J and clone size, and D and trimming were worked out from the DNA. The sample holds 400,000 to 450,000 clones, around 88% seen once. The clonotype was recovered from a woman aged 45 to 65 with COVID-19, enrolled during active disease. The source material was peripheral blood.

The CDR3 DNA follows: TGTGCCAGCAGTTTAACCGGGTCAGGGGAGACCCAGTACTTC. Residues: CASSLTGSGETQYF. The chain is built from TRBV6-5 and TRBJ2-5, with a weak D call TRBD1 (5 bases). The CDR3 consists of 14 residues. CDR1 and CDR2 from the germline V gene are MNHEY and SVGAGI. V dropped 4 bases and J dropped 5 bases, with 14 bases sitting between them.